This entry lists 30 T cell receptor beta chains sequenced from one sample in a study of response to subunit inactivated influenza vaccine. TCRdb passed the RT-PCR reads through MiXCR, listing each CDR3 protein once. The profile shows 150,000 to 200,000 distinct CDR3 sequences, approximately 12% of them singletons. The data also belong to a second study, concerning T cells expressing NK-cell markers. According to that study: The TCR beta cDNA came from 5'RACE template switching with UMIs.

The specimen comprised CD8+ T cells sorted from PBMCs, sampled roughly 13 days after vaccination. The origin of the receptors is a man aged 45-65 years who received an inactivated influenza vaccine.

This clonotype was counted between two and nine times. The V call is TRBV29-1, the J call TRBJ2-1; TRBD2 might be the D (8 bases). Germline-derived CDR1 and CDR2 are SQVTM and ANQGSEA. The CDR3 runs to 17 residues. V was pared by 0 bases and J by 8 bases, with 23 bases between. CDR3 bases: TGCAGCGTTGAAGATCTTGAGGGACTAGGGGGCGGAGATGAGCAGTTCTTC. This encodes CSVEDLEGLGGGDEQFF.

CDR3: CASSQRLEDNEQFF. The CDR3 coding sequence is TGCGCCAGCAGCCAACGGCTCGAGGACAATGAGCAGTTCTTC. The chain uses TRBV4-1 and TRBJ2-1; D call uncertain. Deletions cut 2 bases from V and 5 bases from J, with 10 bases between. Germline values: CDR1 MGHRA, CDR2 YSYEKL. The CDR3 spans 14 residues.

This chain connects TRBV7-9 to TRBJ2-7; perhaps TRBD2 as D (5 bases). The germline V and J ends were trimmed by 5 bases and 4 bases, with 18 bases remaining between them. The CDR3 sequence is 15 residues long. CDR1 and CDR2 from the germline V gene are SEHNR and FQNEAQ (reference sequence). The CDR3 loop is CASSPRSGPRYEQYF. The CDR3 DNA reads as TGTGCCAGCAGCCCCCGCAGCGGTCCCCGTTACGAGCAGTACTTC.

The rearrangement joins TRBV9 to TRBJ2-1; D ambiguous. The V and J ends lost 1 base and 6 bases respectively, with 17 bases between them. The germline V gene encodes CDR1 SGDLS and CDR2 YYNGEE. The CDR3 consists of 16 residues. Written as DNA, the CDR3 is TGTGCCAGCAGCGTACCCTCGGAAGGATTCATCAATGAGCAGTTCTTC. Protein: CASSVPSEGFINEQFF.

The sample holds a few counts of this clonotype. The chain links TRBV6-5 to TRBJ2-7, with D possibly being TRBD1 or TRBD2 (5 bases each). This CDR3 is 14 amino acids long. Germline assignment: CDR1 MNHEY and CDR2 SVGAGI. Deletions cut 2 bases from V and 4 bases from J, with 12 bases between. Here the CDR3 reads CASSYGTASYEQYF. Here the CDR3 DNA reads TGTGCCAGCAGTTACGGGACGGCGTCGTACGAGCAGTACTTC.

The CDR3 here is CASSPWTGVETQYF. The CDR3 DNA reads as TGTGCCAGCAGTCCTTGGACAGGGGTAGAGACCCAGTACTTC. V is TRBV27 and J is TRBJ2-5, with 9 bases aligning to TRBD1. The germline V gene has CDR1 MNHEY and CDR2 SMNVEV (reference sequence). The length of the CDR3 is 14 residues. Trimming at V came to 5 bases and at J to 4 bases, leaving 5 bases not matched to a gene.

This chain joins TRBV21-1 and TRBJ1-5. TRBV21-1 is noted as a pseudogene. The CDR3 is made up of 20 amino acids. CDR3 in amino acids: CASSKVFRTAKRYSNQPQHF. CDR3 in DNA: TGTGCCAGCAGCAAAGTCTTTCGTACCGCTAAGAGATATAGCAATCAGCCCCAGCATTTT.

This chain links TRBV29-1 with TRBJ2-7, with 7 bases lining up with TRBD1. This CDR3 is built from 13 residues. V lost 7 bases to trimming and J lost 2 bases; unmatched junction nucleotides: 8. Germline lookup yields CDR1 SQVTM and CDR2 ANQGSEA. CDR3 sequence (DNA): TGCAGCGCCTCTGCCGGGACAGCCTACGAGCAGTACTTC. Protein product: CSASAGTAYEQYF.

V and J are TRBV7-9 and TRBJ2-2; possibly TRBD2 for D (6 bases). This CDR3 spans 17 amino acids. From germline, CDR1 is SEHNR and CDR2 FQNEAQ (reference sequence). Between the trimmed V and J ends, which lost 4 bases and 2 bases, there was a span of 17 bases. The CDR3 here is CASSSSVAGRNTGELFF. The CDR3 DNA reads TGTGCCAGCAGCTCGTCCGTTGCGGGGAGAAACACCGGGGAGCTGTTTTTT.

This clonotype was detected a few times. The chain combines TRBV12-3 or TRBV12-4 with TRBJ2-2, with unresolved D. Between the trimmed V and J ends, which lost 3 bases and 2 bases, there was a span of 7 bases. This CDR3 contains 14 residues. The CDR3 reads CASSFQPNTGELFF. In nucleotides, the CDR3 is TGTGCCAGCAGTTTTCAACCTAACACCGGGGAGCTGTTTTTT.

A remark on this clonotype: A single base separates this from a much larger clone, so it may be a read error. The genes are TRBV7-8 and TRBJ2-5; TRBD1 matches 8 bases. Per the germline V gene, CDR1 is SGHVS and CDR2 is FQNEAQ. CDR3 length equals 14 residues. The CDR3 is CASSSGQAEETQSF. The DNA for the CDR3 is TGTGCCAGCAGCTCGGGACAGGCGGAAGAGACCCAGTCCTTC.

This clonotype was recorded only once. The chain has TRBV15 and TRBJ2-3; D may be TRBD2 (5 bases). The V and J ends lost 4 bases and 2 bases respectively, with 13 bases between them. Germline lookup yields CDR1 LNHNV and CDR2 YYDKDF (reference sequence). The CDR3 runs to 15 residues. CDR3 DNA sequence: TGTGCCACCAGCATCCCGGGAACGTCCACAGATACGCAGTATTTT. Protein: CATSIPGTSTDTQYF.

The chain couples TRBV13 to TRBJ2-3; TRBD1 matches 7 bases. The V gene's germline CDR1 is PRHDT and CDR2 FYEKMQ (reference sequence). CDR3 length: 15 amino acids. V gave up 2 bases and J gave up 3 bases; unmatched junction bases: 5. The CDR3 spells CASSLNRGRTDTQYF. CDR3 sequence (DNA): TGTGCCAGCAGCTTAAACAGGGGAAGAACAGATACGCAGTATTTT.

The gene calls are TRBV11-2 and TRBJ2-2, with 7 nucleotides matching TRBD1. J lost 2 bases, V lost 6 bases, and 9 bases had no gene match. CDR1 and CDR2 (germline): SGHAT, FQNNGV. This CDR3 has 16 residues. This CDR3 is CASRPPDRFNTGELFF. For the CDR3, the DNA is TGTGCCAGCAGACCCCCGGACAGGTTTAACACCGGGGAGCTGTTTTTT.

The sample holds a few counts of this clonotype. This chain joins TRBV28 and TRBJ1-2, with TRBD1 matching over 7 bases. Looked up from germline, CDR1 is MDHEN and CDR2 is SYDVKM. The CDR3 totals 16 residues. The ends lost 4 bases at V and 0 bases at J; junction bases unmatched: 8. Here the CDR3 reads CASSSFAGTANYGYTF. DNA for the CDR3: TGTGCCAGCAGTTCTTTCGCCGGGACAGCTAACTATGGCTACACCTTC.

This chain links TRBV9 with TRBJ2-1, with TRBD2 matching 7 bases. The CDR3 consists of 14 residues. The V gene end was trimmed by 3 bases and the J gene end by 2 bases; junction bases not matched to a gene: 2. In germline, CDR1 is SGDLS, CDR2 YYNGEE. The CDR3 loop reads CASSGLAPYNEQFF. The CDR3, as DNA: TGTGCCAGCAGCGGACTAGCCCCCTACAATGAGCAGTTCTTC.

This sequence joins TRBV7-9 and TRBJ2-6, with D unclear. Germline V gene lookup returns CDR1 SEHNR and CDR2 FQNEAQ (reference sequence). The CDR3 loop spans 17 amino acids. Trimming took 5 bases from V and 2 from J, leaving 16 bases between them. CDR3 sequence reads: CASSPTVYSAGANVLTF. CDR3 in DNA: TGTGCCAGCAGCCCCACAGTGTACTCGGCTGGGGCCAACGTCCTGACTTTC.

A few counts support this clonotype. The rearrangement joins TRBV11-3 to TRBJ2-1, with 8 bases matching TRBD1. The germline CDR1 and CDR2 sequences are SGHNT and YENEEA. This CDR3 comprises 15 residues. V lost 1 base and J lost 7; bases outside the gene matches: 6. As DNA, the CDR3 is TGTGCCAGCAGCTTAGCCAGGGGGCCATTGAATGAGCAGTTCTTC. It encodes CASSLARGPLNEQFF.

This clonotype was seen a few times. This rearrangement joins TRBV5-1 to TRBJ1-2, with TRBD1 matching over 7 bases. Losses at the gene ends were 4 bases for V and 2 bases for J; bases not matched to a gene: 5. Germline assignment: CDR1 SGHRS and CDR2 YFSETQ. The length of the CDR3 is 14 residues. This CDR3 is CASSHGTANYGYTF. DNA of the CDR3: TGCGCCAGCAGCCACGGGACAGCGAACTATGGCTACACCTTC. Full variable domain (rest looked up from reference TRBV5-1 and TRBJ1-2): KAGVTQTPRYLIKTRGQQVTLSCSPISGHRSVSWYQQTPGQGLQFLFEYFSETQRNKGNFPGRFSGRQFSNSRSEMNVSTLELGDSALYLCASSHGTANYGYTFGSGTRLTVV.

CDR3 sequence (DNA): TGTGCCAGCAGTGTCATGGGGGGCTGGCCAGGTACGCAGTATTTT. Translated, it gives CASSVMGGWPGTQYF. The chain recombines TRBV12-3 or TRBV12-4 with TRBJ2-3; D is tentatively TRBD1 or TRBD2 (6 bases each). The V and J ends lost 5 bases and 8 bases respectively, with 20 bases between them. The CDR3 spans 15 residues.

This clonotype was detected ten times or more. The J gene is TRBJ2-1, the V gene TRBV12-3 or TRBV12-4; TRBD1 is a possible D gene (5 bases). The CDR3 is 12 residues long. Trimming took 5 bases from V and 9 from J, leaving 11 bases between them. The CDR3 DNA sequence: TGTGCCAGCAGTCAGGGTTCGGGTGAGCAGTTCTTC. It encodes CASSQGSGEQFF.

There are a few counts of this clonotype. The V gene is TRBV27, the J gene TRBJ2-7, with D maybe TRBD1 (6 bases). Germline-derived CDR1 and CDR2 are MNHEY and SMNVEV (reference sequence). This CDR3 spans 16 amino acids. V was trimmed by 0 bases and J by 2 bases, leaving 14 bases between them. DNA of the CDR3: TGTGCCAGCAGTTTATCGTGGGGGCAGGGCCCCTACGAGCAGTACTTC. Its translation is CASSLSWGQGPYEQYF.

The rearrangement links TRBV9 to TRBJ2-1; no clear D gene. The CDR3 is 13 amino acids. V lost 3 bases to trimming and J lost 3 bases, with 7 bases between them. The V gene's germline CDR1 is SGDLS and CDR2 YYNGEE. The CDR3 here is CASSAYGYNEQFF. In DNA, the CDR3 is TGTGCCAGCAGCGCGTATGGCTACAATGAGCAGTTCTTC. The full variable domain, with the rest looked up from reference TRBV9 and TRBJ2-1, is DSGVTQTPKHLITATGQRVTLRCSPRSGDLSVYWYQQSLDQGLQFLIQYYNGEERAKGNILERFSAQQFPDLHSELNLSSLELGDSALYFCASSAYGYNEQFFGPGTRLTVL.

The rearrangement links TRBV20-1 to TRBJ2-7; no reliable D call. The germline V gene has CDR1 DFQATT and CDR2 SNEGSKA (reference sequence). CDR3 length: 14 amino acids. V was shortened by 3 bases and J by 3 bases, with 15 bases between the two germline ends. The CDR3 DNA reads as TGCAGTGCTAGGGGAACGATAGGAGACTACGAGCAGTACTTC. This gives the protein CSARGTIGDYEQYF.

The V and J genes are TRBV6-1 and TRBJ2-7; possible D gene TRBD1, 6 bases. The V end was cut by 5 bases, the J end by 5 bases, with 22 bases between. This CDR3 region has 16 residues. In germline, CDR1 is MNHNS, CDR2 SASEGT. The CDR3 DNA sequence: TGTGCCAGCAGTCCTCCGGCAACAGGGTACGTCGACGAGCAGTACTTC. Protein sequence: CASSPPATGYVDEQYF.

The chain employs TRBV5-6 and TRBJ2-7; D is unresolved. CDR3 length equals 15 residues. V lost 1 base to trimming and J lost 3 bases, with 14 bases between them. Looked up from germline, CDR1 is SGHDT and CDR2 is YYEEEE. CDR3 region: CASSLIYSTNYEQYF. The CDR3 nucleotides read TGTGCCAGCAGCTTGATCTACAGTACCAACTACGAGCAGTACTTC.

The chain has TRBV11-2 and TRBJ1-4; no definite D call. There are 17 residues in the CDR3. Trimming shortened V by 0 bases and J by 3 bases, and 14 bases separated the two germline ends. CDR1 and CDR2 (germline): SGHAT, FQNNGV. The CDR3 here is CASSLDLGARPNEKLFF. The CDR3, as DNA: TGTGCCAGCAGCTTAGATTTGGGCGCGCGGCCTAATGAAAAACTGTTTTTT.

This clonotype showed up just a few times. As DNA, the CDR3 is TGCGCCAGCAGCCAAGAGGGCAGGGAGAGAACAGATACGCAGTATTTT. Its translation is CASSQEGRERTDTQYF. This rearrangement joins TRBV4-3 to TRBJ2-3; D tentatively fits TRBD1 or TRBD2 (5 bases each). V gave up 0 bases and J gave up 3 bases, with 13 bases separating them. Per germline, CDR1 LGHNA and CDR2 YSLEER. The CDR3 sequence is 16 residues long.

This clonotype has more than one count but fewer than ten. The chain links TRBV6-5 to TRBJ1-1; maybe TRBD1 (5 bases). Germline V gene sequence: CDR1 MNHEY, CDR2 SVGAGI. V dropped 6 bases and J dropped 5 bases, with 16 bases sitting between them. This CDR3 spans 14 amino acids. CDR3 sequence (DNA): TGTGCCAGCAGACTTCCGGGACCAAGGACTGAAGCTTTCTTT. Its translation is CASRLPGPRTEAFF.

V is TRBV5-6 and J is TRBJ2-5; 7 bases are shared with TRBD1. Germline lookup yields CDR1 SGHDT and CDR2 YYEEEE. The V and J ends lost 0 bases and 1 base, in that order; junction bases with no gene match: 3. The CDR3 spans 15 residues. The CDR3 DNA sequence: TGTGCCAGCAGCTTGGATCAGGGGGTCCAAGAGACCCAGTACTTC. Residues: CASSLDQGVQETQYF.